This TCR beta chain derives from a study of blood T cell repertoires in COVID-19 (TCRdb year 2020). About the study as a whole: Samples from collaborators originated in the United States, Italy and Spain and spanned both the acute and convalescent phases of COVID-19. The repertoires were released in a freely available public database meant as a resource for research on the immune response to SARS-CoV-2. Where HLA class I and class II types were available, the types were taken from metadata supplied by the sample provider, not from assay-based typing. Sample metadata almost always included a de-identified subject ID, COVID-19 status, age in years and sex. The prospective study material was composed of cDNA or gDNA derived from T cells, B-cell-depleted T cells, or PBMCs. The samples were drawn from two sources: the first 160 participants of the ongoing ImmuneRACE study, and 1,000 to 1,500 subjects contributed by 6 global collaborators. The dataset comprised deeply sampled blood TCRbeta repertoires from subjects exposed to, actively infected with, or recovered from COVID-19.

TCRbeta CDR3 regions were amplified from genomic DNA using the immunoSEQ Assay, a bias-controlled multiplex PCR. In the paper's pipeline: The number of nucleated cells in each sample was estimated from the amplification of reference gene primers within the assay. Sequence reads were collapsed and filtered to measure the absolute abundance of every unique TCRbeta CDR3 rearrangement. For each sample, productive Simpson clonality was calculated as the square root of Simpson's diversity index across productive rearrangements. What TCRdb holds here is the immuneACCESS table cut down to in-frame rearrangements. Part of the clones is not present; checked against another copy, under half of the missing clones reflect an unresolved V gene, and the others are unexplained. That table gives V, J and clone size, and the DNA gave D and trimming. Counted in this sample were about 120,000 clones; roughly nine tenths of them appeared once. The top ten constitute 11% of the sample.

In Seattle, one collaborating source enrolled patients while the infection was active and tracked those patients longitudinally over the course of disease. Each collaborating institution followed its own protocols to collect whole blood in K2EDTA tubes. For TCRbeta analysis, collaborators shipped samples as frozen whole blood, isolated PBMCs, or DNA extracted from either of those sample types. Concerning this clone itself: Its cognate antigen has yet to be identified. The record has no base qualities; no much larger clone is one base away.

Trimming removed 6 bases from V and 5 bases from J, leaving 17 bases between the germline ends. Inclusive of the bounding cysteine and phenylalanine, the CDR3 is 15 residues long. Left in the record is the CDR3 DNA by itself, 45 bases read in frame from the first base. CDR1 and CDR2 are drawn from the germline V gene: KGHSH, LQKENI. The investigation overall reported the following: Clinical and demographic metadata were provided uncurated, with the amount varying by source and participant.

The chain couples TRBV18 to TRBJ1-5; a tentative D call is TRBD1 (6 bases match). Sequenced material: peripheral blood. The receptor was isolated from a woman aged 70 to 79 with COVID-19, enrolled during active disease. The nucleotides are TGTGCCAGCTCGCCCCCGGGGGGGCTGGATCAGCCCCAGCATTTT. Its protein reads: CASSPPGGLDQPQHF.